This TCR beta chain was sequenced in a study of cytomegalovirus exposure and HLA in healthy donors. On this clone: Antigen unknown.

While unrecorded immune exposures were likely, the donors were nominally healthy when sampled. Notes on the study in general: Investigators reported fewer than 200 TCR beta chains as tied to cytomegalovirus. Earlier analysis looked at TCR beta V segments, and most were productive about 87% or about 30% of the time.

With 60 Vbeta and 13 Jbeta primers, the PCR was carried out. Original methodology: Unique TCR beta chains totaled about 78 million in a later count, with roughly 10 million of them shared. Here immunoSEQ multiplex PCR was the method, and the copy in TCRdb shows in-frame clones only, minus some. V and J calls and clone size are those listed in that table; D and trimming were worked out from the DNA. The repertoire consists of about 79,000 clones, with under 80% occurring once and the leading ten covering about 6.9%. Germline V CDR1 and CDR2: DFQATT, SNEGSKA (reference sequence). CDR3 length: 11 residues. The V end was cut by 7 bases, the J end by 5 bases, with 11 bases between.

The sequence was obtained from a woman in her forties or fifties in good health and CMV-seropositive. The sample consisted of PBMCs. The rearrangement joins TRBV20-1 to TRBJ2-5; perhaps TRBD2 as D (6 bases). The CDR3 DNA follows: TGCAGTGGGAGGGACTGGGAGACCCAGTACTTC. Its translation is CSGRDWETQYF.